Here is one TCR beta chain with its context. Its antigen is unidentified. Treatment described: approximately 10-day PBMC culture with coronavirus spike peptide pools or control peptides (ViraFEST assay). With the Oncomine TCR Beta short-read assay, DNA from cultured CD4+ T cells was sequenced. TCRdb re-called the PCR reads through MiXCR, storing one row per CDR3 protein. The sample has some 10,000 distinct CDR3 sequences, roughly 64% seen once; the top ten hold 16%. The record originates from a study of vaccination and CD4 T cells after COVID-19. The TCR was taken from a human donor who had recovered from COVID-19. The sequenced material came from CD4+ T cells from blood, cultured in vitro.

The chain's CDR3 is CASSFALAGSQITQYF. The CDR3 nucleotides read TGTGCCAGCAGTTTTGCCTTAGCGGGGTCACAGATTACGCAGTATTTT. V usage is TRBV28 and J usage is TRBJ2-3, with TRBD2 matching over 8 bases. This CDR3 region has 16 residues. From germline, CDR1 is MDHEN and CDR2 SYDVKM. Trimming at V came to 3 bases and at J to 8 bases, leaving 13 bases not matched to a gene. Using reference TRBV28 and TRBJ2-3 for the parts outside the CDR3, the full variable domain is DVKVTQSSRYLVKRTGEKVFLECVQDMDHENMFWYRQDPGLGLRLIYFSYDVKMKEKGDIPEGYSVSREKKERFSLILESASTNQTSMYLCASSFALAGSQITQYFGPGTRLTVL.